This T cell receptor (beta chain) was captured by sequencing in a study of cytomegalovirus exposure and HLA in healthy donors. Overall study findings and caveats: High sensitivity and specificity were reportedly achieved when the classifier diagnosed cytomegalovirus status. Researchers reported in a later analysis that a missense DCLRE1C variant was tied to TCR beta V- and J-gene trimming.

As for this clone: What it binds is unknown.

The CDR3 runs 16 residues. Per the germline V gene, CDR1 is MDHEN and CDR2 is SYDVKM. V was pared by 5 bases and J by 1 base, with 7 bases of the junction left unmatched. Primers included in the PCR were 60 Vbeta and 13 Jbeta primers. This table comes from immunoSEQ multiplex PCR, and its TCRdb copy is limited to in-frame clones, with some not included. Of over 200,000 clones in the sample, approximately 78% were seen once. The rearrangement joins TRBV28 to TRBJ2-3; 9 bases fit TRBD1. Sequenced sample: PBMCs. This receptor was obtained from a male donor in good health and CMV-seronegative. DNA of the CDR3: TGTGCCAGCAGTGAACAGGGGGCGCTTGGCACAGATACGCAGTATTTT. Encoded protein: CASSEQGALGTDTQYF.